The rows below give T cell receptor beta chains drawn from one sample of a study of T cells after posttransplantation cyclophosphamide. Produced via immunoSEQ multiplex PCR; TCRdb's table is partial and in-frame only. This sample has about 66,000 clones; 90% to 95% occur once, and the top ten carry about 3%. Material: PBMCs. The receptors were gathered from a woman aged 25 to 39 in good health and a related stem cell transplant donor. CDR3s include the opening cysteine and the closing phenylalanine or tryptophan. A D gene is named only where the DNA matches it firmly. A row's size may be missing; if present it is once, few, many or a size class.

abundance,len,d_gene,v_gene,j_gene,CDR3aa,CDR3nt
.,14,TRBD1,TRBV18,TRBJ2-7,CASFRDRGPYEQYF,TGTGCCAGCTTCCGGGACAGGGGGCCGTACGAGCAGTACTTC
once,15,TRBD2,TRBV30,TRBJ2-1,CAWGAGRRPYNEQFF,TGTGCCTGGGGAGCCGGGAGGAGACCCTACAATGAGCAGTTCTTC
.,14,.,TRBV4-1,TRBJ2-2,CASSQGLRTGELFF,TGCGCCAGCAGCCAAGGGTTGAGGACCGGGGAGCTGTTTTTT
once,14,.,TRBV7-2,TRBJ1-3,CASSLEYAGNTIYF,TGTGCCAGCAGCTTAGAATACGCTGGAAACACCATATATTTT
.,15,.,TRBV9,TRBJ2-1,CASSVAGTSYNEQFF,TGTGCCAGCAGCGTAGCAGGGACCTCCTACAATGAGCAGTTCTTC
few,15,.,TRBV4-3,TRBJ1-5,CASSRATGSNQPQHF,TGCGCCAGCAGCCGGGCGACAGGTAGCAATCAGCCCCAGCATTTT
.,15,.,TRBV28,TRBJ1-5,CASRVRIDSNQPQHF,TGTGCCAGCAGAGTTCGGATCGATAGCAATCAGCCCCAGCATTTT
once,15,.,TRBV9,TRBJ1-6,CASSDDGGRDSPLHF,TGTGCCAGCAGCGACGACGGAGGACGGGATTCACCCCTCCACTTT
.,12,.,TRBV29-1,TRBJ1-1,CSVEGSWTEAFF,TGCAGCGTTGAAGGGAGTTGGACTGAAGCTTTCTTT
few,13,.,TRBV6-6,TRBJ1-1,CASSYREGTEAFF,TGTGCCAGCAGTTATAGAGAAGGCACTGAAGCTTTCTTT
.,12,.,TRBV5-1,TRBJ1-2,CASSSGYYGYTF,TGCGCCAGCAGCTCAGGGTACTATGGCTACACCTTC
once,14,TRBD1,TRBV7-2,TRBJ1-4,CASSFRGASEKLLF,TGTGCCAGCAGCTTCAGGGGGGCAAGTGAAAAACTGCTTTTT
.,14,.,TRBV18,TRBJ2-3,CASSPENTAPTQYF,TGTGCCAGCTCACCCGAAAACACGGCTCCTACGCAGTATTTT
.,11,.,TRBV7-9,TRBJ1-2,CASSSSDGYTF,TGTGCCAGCAGCTCATCCGACGGCTACACCTTC
once,14,.,TRBV6-1,TRBJ1-5,CASSEAGRHQPQHF,TGTGCCAGCAGTGAAGCGGGCAGGCATCAGCCCCAGCATTTT
.,15,TRBD2,TRBV27,TRBJ2-1,CASSTGLAGGQGQFF,TGTGCCAGCAGTACAGGACTAGCGGGGGGGCAGGGGCAGTTCTTC
few,14,.,TRBV6-4,TRBJ2-2,CASSDGQSTGELFF,TGTGCCAGCAGTGACGGCCAGAGCACCGGGGAGCTGTTTTTT
once,16,.,TRBV5-6,TRBJ2-3,CASSLGGGGDSDTQYF,TGTGCCAGCAGCTTGGGAGGAGGGGGGGATTCAGATACGCAGTATTTT
.,14,TRBD1,TRBV13,TRBJ2-7,CASSLQGVAYEQYF,TGTGCCAGCAGCTTGCAGGGGGTGGCGTACGAGCAGTACTTC
.,17,TRBD2,TRBV7-4,TRBJ2-5,CASSPGTSGGHQETQYF,TGTGCCAGCAGCCCGGGGACTAGCGGCGGACACCAAGAGACCCAGTACTTC
.,14,.,TRBV14,TRBJ1-6,CASSQGVGNSPLHF,TGTGCCAGCAGCCAAGGGGTCGGGAACTCACCCCTCCACTTT
.,16,TRBD2,TRBV13,TRBJ2-5,CASSLGLAGLGETQYF,TGTGCCAGCAGCTTAGGGCTAGCGGGGCTGGGGGAGACCCAGTACTTC
few,12,.,TRBV19,TRBJ1-2,CASSTGFHGYTF,TGTGCCAGTAGTACGGGGTTCCATGGCTACACCTTC
.,14,.,TRBV7-2,TRBJ1-4,CASSLKGFGEKLFF,TGTGCCAGCAGCTTAAAGGGGTTTGGTGAAAAACTGTTTTTT
.,14,.,TRBV19,TRBJ1-1,CASSIVKQNTEAFF,TGTGCCAGTAGTATAGTGAAACAGAACACTGAAGCTTTCTTT
once,16,.,TRBV9,TRBJ2-2,CASSVSWRGRTGELFF,TGTGCCAGCAGCGTATCCTGGAGGGGGAGGACCGGGGAGCTGTTTTTT
.,15,TRBD1,TRBV19,TRBJ1-1,CASRTGTGFNTEAFF,TGTGCCAGTAGAACGGGGACAGGTTTTAACACTGAAGCTTTCTTT
once,14,.,TRBV19,TRBJ2-2,CASSSAGFSGELFF,TGTGCCAGTAGTTCTGCAGGGTTTTCCGGGGAGCTGTTTTTT
once,14,TRBD1,TRBV6-1,TRBJ2-7,CASSGWTGGYEQYF,TGTGCCAGCAGTGGCTGGACAGGTGGGTACGAGCAGTACTTC
.,16,.,TRBV19,TRBJ1-2,CASSMGVDRRSYGYTF,TGTGCCAGTAGTATGGGTGTCGACAGGCGCTCCTATGGCTACACCTTC
.,13,TRBD2,TRBV12-5,TRBJ2-1,CASGSGGDNEQFF,TGTGCTAGTGGGAGCGGGGGGGACAATGAGCAGTTCTTC
.,17,.,TRBV7-9,TRBJ1-4,CASSRSDISGPNEKLFF,TGTGCCAGCAGCCGATCTGACATCTCGGGTCCTAATGAAAAACTGTTTTTT
.,17,TRBD2,TRBV7-8,TRBJ2-5,CASSLARAGVFQETQYF,TGTGCCAGCAGCTTAGCGCGAGCGGGGGTATTCCAAGAGACCCAGTACTTC
.,14,.,TRBV6-1,TRBJ1-2,CASSEAQGGYGYTF,TGTGCCAGCAGTGAAGCCCAAGGGGGATATGGCTACACCTTC
.,15,TRBD1,TRBV4-2,TRBJ1-5,CASSQGQGGNQPQHF,TGTGCCAGCAGCCAGGGACAGGGGGGCAATCAGCCCCAGCATTTT
.,17,.,TRBV25-1,TRBJ2-7,CASSDPKNPGTPYEQYF,TGTGCCAGCAGTGATCCTAAAAACCCCGGGACCCCCTACGAGCAGTACTTC
.,14,.,TRBV9,TRBJ2-2,CASSVVKDTGELFF,TGTGCCAGCAGCGTAGTAAAGGACACCGGGGAGCTGTTTTTT
few,15,.,TRBV6-5,TRBJ2-7,CASSYSAGRSYEQYF,TGTGCCAGCAGTTACTCCGCAGGGAGGTCCTACGAGCAGTACTTC
.,14,.,TRBV4-3,TRBJ2-7,CASSQESRAYEQYF,TGCGCCAGCAGCCAGGAGAGCAGGGCCTACGAGCAGTACTTC
.,14,.,TRBV4-3,TRBJ2-5,CASSQDAVGETQYF,TGCGCCAGCAGCCAAGATGCCGTCGGCGAGACCCAGTACTTC
.,14,.,TRBV6-6,TRBJ2-3,CASSYGQSTDTQYF,TGTGCCAGCAGTTACGGCCAAAGCACAGATACGCAGTATTTT
.,15,TRBD1,TRBV11-2,TRBJ2-2,CASSLRQGLPGELFF,TGTGCCAGCAGCTTACGACAGGGGCTCCCCGGGGAGCTGTTTTTT
.,14,TRBD2,TRBV2,TRBJ2-5,CASRDGTRGETQYF,TGTGCCAGCAGGGACGGGACTAGGGGAGAGACCCAGTACTTC
.,14,.,TRBV5-4,TRBJ2-7,CASSGGGSNYEQYF,TGTGCCAGCAGCGGTGGTGGCAGTAACTACGAGCAGTACTTC
.,15,TRBD2,TRBV5-6,TRBJ2-3,CASSLGTSRLDTQYF,TGTGCCAGCAGCCTCGGGACTAGCCGGTTAGATACGCAGTATTTT
once,14,.,TRBV6-1,TRBJ2-5,CASTWTASQETQYF,TGTGCCAGCACATGGACAGCCTCCCAAGAGACCCAGTACTTC
.,12,.,TRBV4-1,TRBJ1-4,CAKKGGSEKLFF,TGCGCCAAAAAGGGGGGCAGTGAAAAACTGTTTTTT
.,14,.,TRBV28,TRBJ1-4,CASRPQGSGEKLFF,TGTGCCAGCAGACCACAGGGATCTGGGGAAAAACTGTTTTTT
.,10,.,TRBV20-1,TRBJ2-5,CSSWRETQYF,TGCAGTTCCTGGCGAGAGACCCAGTACTTC
once,14,.,TRBV7-9,TRBJ2-7,CASSSRQTSYEQYF,TGTGCCAGCAGCTCGAGACAGACATCCTACGAGCAGTACTTC